The 18 T cell receptor beta chains reported below all come from one sample, sequenced in a study of CD8 T cell repertoires and HIV-1 epitope variants (dated by TCRdb to 2019 to 2021). Library construction relied on the immunoSEQ multiplex PCR assay. TCRdb re-hosts the immuneACCESS table, in-frame sequences only. Its copies lack some clones; in the studies checked, an unresolved V gene accounts for under half of them, and the cause for the rest is not known. This sample comprises over 90,000 clones, roughly four fifths of them detected only once. About 26% of the sample goes to the ten largest clones. Sequencing was performed on uncultured baseline CD8+ T cells from peripheral blood mononuclear cells (PBMCs). These receptors originate from a male donor with HIV.

The chain employs TRBV19 and TRBJ1-5; D is ambiguous. Trimming removed 7 bases at V and 4 bases at J, with 8 bases between. Looked up from germline, CDR1 is LNHDA and CDR2 is SQIVND (reference sequence). The CDR3 spans 12 residues. CDR3 coding DNA: TGTGCCAGTAAAAGCGGGAATCAGCCCCAGCATTTT. Protein product: CASKSGNQPQHF. Full variable domain (remainder filled in from reference TRBV19 and TRBJ1-5): DGGITQSPKYLFRKEGQNVTLSCEQNLNHDAMYWYRQDPGQGLRLIYYSQIVNDFQKGDIAEGYSVSREKKESFPLTVTSAQKNPTAFYLCASKSGNQPQHFGDGTRLSIL.

V usage is TRBV30 and J usage is TRBJ1-1; 8 bases fit TRBD1. Per germline, CDR1 GTSNPN and CDR2 SVGIG (reference sequence). Trimming at V came to 1 base and at J to 1 base, leaving 2 bases not matched to a gene. This CDR3 region has 14 residues. This CDR3 reads CAWSAGTGNTEAFF. The CDR3 coding sequence is TGTGCCTGGAGTGCCGGGACAGGGAACACTGAAGCTTTCTTT. The whole variable domain, filled in from reference TRBV30 and TRBJ1-1, reads SQTIHQWPATLVQPVGSPLSLECTVEGTSNPNLYWYRQAAGRGLQLLFYSVGIGQISSEVPQNLSASRPQDRQFILSSKKLLLSDSGFYLCAWSAGTGNTEAFFGQGTRLTVV.

The CDR3: CASSTDEKLFF. The CDR3, as DNA: TGTGCCAGTAGTACCGATGAAAAACTGTTTTTT. The chain couples TRBV19 to TRBJ1-4; D ambiguous. Germline-derived CDR1 and CDR2 are LNHDA and SQIVND (reference sequence). V was pared by 4 bases and J by 6 bases, with 3 bases between. This CDR3 comprises 11 residues.

Written as DNA, the CDR3 is TGTGCCAGCAGCACTGGAGGGGGGGCCAATGAGCAGTTCTTC. This translates into CASSTGGGANEQFF. J is TRBJ2-1 and V is TRBV7-2; a weak D match, TRBD2 (7 bases). V lost 5 bases and J 6 bases, leaving 14 bases between the germline ends. Germline V gene data show CDR1 as SGHTA and CDR2 as FQGNSA. This CDR3 contains 14 residues.

The J gene is TRBJ2-7, the V gene TRBV11-3; either TRBD1 or TRBD2 may fit D (5 bases each). This CDR3 region has 16 residues. V was clipped by 0 bases and J by 5 bases, with 17 bases between them. Germline V CDR1 and CDR2: SGHNT, YENEEA. CDR3 sequence reads: CASSLDRGVVKDEQYF. CDR3 DNA sequence: TGTGCCAGCAGCTTAGATCGAGGGGTTGTGAAGGACGAGCAGTACTTC.

DNA of the CDR3: TGTGCCAGCAGTTCCCGCGGGGCGAGAGAGACCCAGTACTTC. This translates into CASSSRGARETQYF. J is TRBJ2-5 and V is TRBV6-5; weak D call: TRBD2 (6 bases). V was shortened by 4 bases and J by 4 bases, with 13 bases between the two germline ends. This CDR3 is built from 14 residues. Germline loops: CDR1 MNHEY, CDR2 SVGAGI.

V gene TRBV19 combines with J gene TRBJ2-3; D unclear. The CDR3 covers 14 residues. Per germline, CDR1 LNHDA and CDR2 SQIVND (reference sequence). V was clipped by 4 bases and J by 0 bases, with 8 bases between them. In DNA form, the CDR3 reads TGTGCCAGTAGTAGGGCCCGTAGCACAGATACGCAGTATTTT. Its translation is CASSRARSTDTQYF.

This chain uses TRBV5-1 with TRBJ1-3, with no clear D. V lost 2 bases and J lost 1, with 13 bases in between. This CDR3 spans 16 amino acids. From germline, CDR1 is SGHRS and CDR2 YFSETQ. The CDR3 nucleotides are TGCGCCAGCAGCTTCGCTCTGGGAGGATCTGGAAACACCATATATTTT. Translating it yields CASSFALGGSGNTIYF.

The V and J genes are TRBV29-1 and TRBJ2-3; 7 bases align to TRBD2. The V gene's germline CDR1 is SQVTM and CDR2 ANQGSEA. V lost 3 bases, J lost 3 bases, and 6 bases stayed unmatched. The CDR3 length is 14 residues. The CDR3 DNA follows: TGCAGCGTTGATGCCGAACTAGCGACAGATACGCAGTATTTT. It specifies CSVDAELATDTQYF.

The J gene is TRBJ2-5, the V gene TRBV5-1; 7 bases match TRBD1. CDR3 length: 16 residues. J gave up 10 bases and V 0 bases, and 15 bases lay outside the gene matches. In germline, CDR1 is SGHRS, CDR2 YFSETQ. CDR3 sequence reads: CASSLAGQEDSGSQYF. In nucleotides, the CDR3 is TGCGCCAGCAGCTTGGCAGGACAGGAGGATTCGGGGAGCCAGTACTTC. Looking up the rest from reference TRBV5-1 and TRBJ2-5 gives the full variable domain: KAGVTQTPRYLIKTRGQQVTLSCSPISGHRSVSWYQQTPGQGLQFLFEYFSETQRNKGNFPGRFSGRQFSNSRSEMNVSTLELGDSALYLCASSLAGQEDSGSQYFGPGTRLLVL.

V usage is TRBV10-1 and J usage is TRBJ1-3; D might be TRBD1 (5 bases). The CDR3 spans 17 residues. Per germline, CDR1 WNHNN and CDR2 SYGVQD (reference sequence). Deletions cut 0 bases from V and 0 bases from J, with 12 bases between. CDR3 DNA sequence: TGCGCCAGCAGTGAGTCTCTGGGGCAGGGCTCTGGAAACACCATATATTTT. Translated, it gives CASSESLGQGSGNTIYF.

The chain employs TRBV11-2 and TRBJ2-6, with TRBD1 matching over 9 bases. Per the germline V gene, CDR1 is SGHAT and CDR2 is FQNNGV. The CDR3 extends over 17 amino acids. The junction had 5 bases not matched to a gene; V was cut back by 5 bases and J by 0 bases. As DNA, the CDR3 is TGTGCCAGCAGCCATGGACAGGGGCTCTCTGGGGCCAACGTCCTGACTTTC. It yields the protein CASSHGQGLSGANVLTF.

This sequence joins TRBV7-7 and TRBJ2-5; D not certain. V lost 5 bases to trimming and J lost 13 bases, with 20 bases between them. The length of the CDR3 is 13 residues. Germline CDR1 reads SSHAT; CDR2 reads FNYEAQ (reference sequence). CDR3 in amino acids: CASSPLADQRRYF. CDR3 DNA sequence: TGTGCCAGCAGCCCTTTGGCGGACCAACGGAGGTACTTC. The whole variable domain, remainder taken from reference TRBV7-7 and TRBJ2-5, is GAGVSQSPRYKVTKRGQDVTLRCDPISSHATLYWYQQALGQGPEFLTYFNYEAQPDKSGLPSDRFSAERPEGSISTLTIQRTEQRDSAMYRCASSPLADQRRYFGPGTRLLVL.

This clone was picked up a small number of times. The gene calls are TRBV15 and TRBJ1-6, with a tentative D call TRBD1 (5 bases). CDR1 LNHNV and CDR2 YYDKDF come from the germline V gene (reference sequence). Trimming left V 6 bases short and J 3 bases short, with 12 bases between. This CDR3 is 15 amino acids long. CDR3 region: CATSIGTDYNSPLHF. The CDR3 nucleotides are TGTGCCACCAGTATCGGGACGGACTATAATTCACCCCTCCACTTT.

This clone was seen repeatedly, ten times or more. The rearrangement links TRBV5-1 to TRBJ1-2, with D hard to call. The CDR3 length is 16 residues. CDR1 is SGHRS and CDR2 is YFSETQ in the germline V gene. Trimming took off 7 bases at V and 4 bases at J, with 23 bases between the two ends. The CDR3: CASAGQATKRLYGYTF. CDR3 coding DNA: TGCGCCAGCGCCGGGCAGGCCACAAAGCGACTCTATGGCTACACCTTC.

The V gene is TRBV15, the J gene TRBJ2-1; D is uncertain. V shed 1 base and J shed 0 bases, with 10 bases lying between them. Germline CDR1 LNHNV, CDR2 YYDKDF (reference sequence). This CDR3 has 16 residues. CDR3 loop: CATSRAPLSSYNEQFF. The CDR3 nucleotides are TGTGCCACCAGCAGAGCACCCTTAAGCTCCTACAATGAGCAGTTCTTC.

Only one count was recorded for this clone. This CDR3 reads CASSPTWSSGNTIYF. The CDR3 DNA follows: TGTGCCAGCAGCCCTACCTGGTCCTCTGGAAACACCATATATTTT. The V gene is TRBV27, the J gene TRBJ1-3; D remains ambiguous. Between the trimmed V and J ends, which lost 6 bases and 0 bases, there was a span of 12 bases. The germline gives CDR1 MNHEY, CDR2 SMNVEV (reference sequence). The CDR3 length is 15 residues.

The V call is TRBV7-2, the J call TRBJ2-2; D is ambiguous. Germline CDR1 SGHTA, CDR2 FQGNSA. This CDR3 region has 15 residues. Trimming took off 5 bases at V and 0 bases at J, with 10 bases between the two ends. The CDR3 DNA sequence: TGTGCCAGCAGCCCGGTCTTCGCGAACACCGGGGAGCTGTTTTTT. It yields the protein CASSPVFANTGELFF.